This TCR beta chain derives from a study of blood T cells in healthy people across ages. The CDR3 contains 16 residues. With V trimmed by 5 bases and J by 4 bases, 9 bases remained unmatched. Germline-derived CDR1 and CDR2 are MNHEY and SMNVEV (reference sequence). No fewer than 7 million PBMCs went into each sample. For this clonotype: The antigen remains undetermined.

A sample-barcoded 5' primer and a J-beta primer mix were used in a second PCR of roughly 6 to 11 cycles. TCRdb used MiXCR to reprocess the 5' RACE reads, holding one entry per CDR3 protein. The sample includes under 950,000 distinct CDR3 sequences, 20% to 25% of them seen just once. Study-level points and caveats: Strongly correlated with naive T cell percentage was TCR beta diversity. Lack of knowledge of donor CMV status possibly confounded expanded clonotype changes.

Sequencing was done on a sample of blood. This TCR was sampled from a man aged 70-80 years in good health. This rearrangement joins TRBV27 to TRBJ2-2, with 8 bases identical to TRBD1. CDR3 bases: TGTGCCAGCAGTCATAGCCAGGGGGCGGTCACCGGGGAGCTGTTTTTT. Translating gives CASSHSQGAVTGELFF.